The 9 T cell receptor beta chains in this list originate from one sample, sequenced in a study of OX40 agonist ivuxolimab in advanced cancers. The repertoire was sequenced with immunoSEQ multiplex PCR; TCRdb's copy has only in-frame clones and lacks some. Of about 60,000 clones listed, around 88% are singletons. The sample in question was CD4+ or CD8+ T cells sorted from blood, obtained in a trial of the OX40 agonist ivuxolimab. The receptors derive from an adult with an advanced solid tumor such as melanoma, head and neck, liver or kidney cancer.

The gene calls are TRBV6-5 and TRBJ1-2; D not certain. Trimming removed 0 bases at V and 7 bases at J, with 15 bases between. There are 15 residues in the CDR3. Germline V CDR1 and CDR2: MNHEY, SVGAGI. This chain's CDR3 is CASSYSPTVPLGYTF. The CDR3, as DNA: TGTGCCAGCAGTTACTCTCCGACGGTCCCCCTTGGCTACACCTTC.

V usage is TRBV28 and J usage is TRBJ1-4; no firm D call. The germline V gene encodes CDR1 MDHEN and CDR2 SYDVKM. V was cut by 4 bases and J by 0 bases, with 18 bases left in between. The CDR3 extends over 18 amino acids. The CDR3 reads CASSSGRTSLATNEKLFF. CDR3 bases: TGTGCCAGCAGTTCCGGACGGACCAGTCTAGCAACTAATGAAAAACTGTTTTTT.

The rearrangement joins TRBV19 to TRBJ2-5; 7 nucleotides match TRBD1. With 5 bases clipped from V and 10 bases from J, the junction kept 7 bases outside the gene matches. The CDR3 covers 12 residues. Germline V gives CDR1 LNHDA, CDR2 SQIVND (reference sequence). The CDR3 sequence: CASSSGGYDQYF. In DNA, the CDR3 is TGTGCCAGTAGTTCAGGGGGTTATGACCAGTACTTC.

A single count supports this clone. V usage is TRBV7-9 and J usage is TRBJ2-1, with TRBD1 identical over 9 bases. Germline-derived CDR1 and CDR2 are SEHNR and FQNEAQ (reference sequence). The CDR3 contains 15 residues. The trim removed 4 bases at V and 11 bases at J, leaving 12 bases unmatched. CDR3 DNA: TGTGCCAGCAGCTCCGGGACAGGGCGTACAATGCAGCAGTTCTTC. Amino acid sequence: CASSSGTGRTMQQFF.

This clone has just one count. CDR3 residues: CASSLRSYSYEQYF. CDR3 nucleotides: TGTGCCAGTAGTTTACGGTCTTACTCCTACGAGCAGTACTTC. The chain recombines TRBV19 with TRBJ2-7; D remains unclear. The germline CDR1 and CDR2 sequences are LNHDA and SQIVND (reference sequence). The CDR3 extends over 14 amino acids. V was pared by 5 bases and J by 0 bases, with 11 bases between.

The rearrangement joins TRBV7-6 to TRBJ1-1; the D is unclear. V was shortened by 0 bases and J by 4 bases, with 6 bases between the two germline ends. In germline, CDR1 is SGHVS, CDR2 FNYEAQ. The CDR3 is 13 residues long. CDR3 in amino acids: CASSLAGITEAFF. CDR3 in DNA: TGTGCCAGCAGCTTAGCAGGAATCACTGAAGCTTTCTTT.

In this sample, this clone turned up a few times. The identical CDR3 is also encoded by other nucleotide sequences in the sample. The chain recombines TRBV9 with TRBJ2-7; TRBD2 agrees at 7 bases. The germline CDR1 and CDR2 sequences are SGDLS and YYNGEE. The CDR3 spans 12 residues. Trimming took 2 bases from V and 5 from J; bases not matched to a gene: 1. For the CDR3, the DNA is TGTGCCAGCAGCGTTGGGGGGGACGAGCAGTACTTC. Translated: CASSVGGDEQYF.

V usage is TRBV10-3 and J usage is TRBJ2-7; D is undetermined. This CDR3 spans 14 amino acids. Trimming shortened V by 2 bases and J by 1 base, and 9 bases separated the two germline ends. Germline V gene lookup returns CDR1 ENHRY and CDR2 SYGVKD. This CDR3 reads CAISEPHGSYEQYF. The CDR3 DNA reads as TGTGCCATCAGTGAGCCGCACGGTTCCTACGAGCAGTACTTC.

As DNA, the CDR3 is TGTGCCAGCAGCTTTACGGGGGAGAAGTCCGGGGAGCTGTTTTTT. Its protein product is CASSFTGEKSGELFF. V usage is TRBV7-6 and J usage is TRBJ2-2; tentative D call: TRBD2 (6 bases). V lost 3 bases to trimming and J lost 6 bases, with 14 bases between them. The CDR3 covers 15 residues. The germline CDR1 and CDR2 sequences are SGHVS and FNYEAQ.